Below, 29 T cell receptor beta chains from the same sample are listed, as sequenced in a study of blood T cell repertoires in COVID-19. Only in-frame clones appear in the TCRdb table, and some are missing; sequencing was by immunoSEQ multiplex PCR. The sample includes tens of thousands of clones, 65% to 90% of them seen just once. Sequencing was carried out using peripheral blood. The receptors shown here come from a man in his sixties with acute or convalescent COVID-19.

The chain joins TRBV3-1 (or the pseudogene TRBV3-2) to TRBJ1-1; 7 bases agree with TRBD1. The CDR3 extends over 14 amino acids. Germline V gives CDR1 LGHDT, CDR2 YNNKEL (reference sequence). Trimming took 1 base from V and 10 from J; bases not matched to a gene: 9. CDR3 bases: TGTGCCAGCAGCCAAGGCAGGGGGTCCGGAGGAGCTTTCTTT. Its protein is CASSQGRGSGGAFF.

The gene calls are TRBV5-1 and TRBJ1-2; TRBD1 agrees at 7 bases. Per the germline V gene, CDR1 is SGHRS and CDR2 is YFSETQ. The V gene end was trimmed by 4 bases and the J gene end by 9 bases; junction bases not matched to a gene: 9. The CDR3 consists of 13 residues. As DNA, the CDR3 is TGCGCCAGCAGCCTAAACAGGGGTAGACGCTACACCTTC. Protein: CASSLNRGRRYTF.

The chain carries TRBV7-9 and TRBJ2-1, with a tentative D call TRBD2 (7 bases). Germline V gene sequence: CDR1 SEHNR, CDR2 FQNEAQ (reference sequence). CDR3 length equals 16 residues. V was shortened by 5 bases and J by 6 bases, with 20 bases between the two germline ends. CDR3 sequence: CASSPILGGAVNEQFF. The CDR3 bases are TGTGCCAGCAGCCCAATTTTAGGGGGGGCTGTCAATGAGCAGTTCTTC. Using reference TRBV7-9 and TRBJ2-1 for the parts outside the CDR3, the full variable domain is DTGVSQNPRHKITKRGQNVTFRCDPISEHNRLYWYRQTLGQGPEFLTYFQNEAQLEKSRLLSDRFSAERPKGSFSTLEIQRTEQGDSAMYLCASSPILGGAVNEQFFGPGTRLTVL.

This chain uses TRBV18 with TRBJ1-5, with 10 bases that match TRBD1. V lost 6 bases and J lost 5; bases outside the gene matches: 7. The CDR3 has 15 residues. CDR1 KGHSH and CDR2 LQKENI come from the germline V gene. CDR3 DNA: TGTGCCAGCTCCAGGGACAGGGGAAACGATCAGCCCCAGCATTTT. It codes for CASSRDRGNDQPQHF.

The genes are TRBV2 and TRBJ2-3, with a tentative D call TRBD2 (6 bases). CDR1 is SNHLY and CDR2 is FYNNEI in the germline V gene. V dropped 5 bases and J dropped 0 bases, with 30 bases sitting between them. The CDR3 has 21 amino acids. DNA of the CDR3: TGTGCCAGCAGTTACCCATTGACTGCGACGGGGGTCTCTTCTAGCACAGATACGCAGTATTTT. Protein sequence: CASSYPLTATGVSSSTDTQYF.

This clone was counted a few times. The chain has TRBV7-9 and TRBJ2-2; D gene uncertain. V was shortened by 2 bases and J by 3 bases, with 10 bases between the two germline ends. The length of the CDR3 is 15 residues. Germline lookup yields CDR1 SEHNR and CDR2 FQNEAQ (reference sequence). Here the CDR3 reads CASSLTTGYTGELFF. Here the CDR3 DNA reads TGTGCCAGCAGCTTAACTACTGGTTACACCGGGGAGCTGTTTTTT.

This chain uses TRBV19 with TRBJ1-2, with unresolved D. Germline assignment: CDR1 LNHDA and CDR2 SQIVND (reference sequence). This CDR3 has 11 amino acids. V was trimmed by 6 bases and J by 4 bases, leaving 6 bases between them. Here the CDR3 reads CASRAGYGYTF. Here the CDR3 DNA reads TGTGCCAGTAGGGCGGGCTATGGCTACACCTTC.

This clone was observed a handful of times. The V and J genes are TRBV7-7 and TRBJ2-2; D is possibly TRBD2 (5 bases). CDR1 is SSHAT and CDR2 is FNYEAQ in the germline V gene (reference sequence). This CDR3 is 18 amino acids long. V was shortened by 1 base and J by 0 bases, with 15 bases between the two germline ends. Written as DNA, the CDR3 is TGTGCCAGCAGCTTAGTGGACTCCGGGATCCCGAACACCGGGGAGCTGTTTTTT. It encodes CASSLVDSGIPNTGELFF.

The V call is TRBV10-3, the J call TRBJ2-1, with TRBD2 matching over 11 bases. This CDR3 spans 14 amino acids. Germline V gene sequence: CDR1 ENHRY, CDR2 SYGVKD. V was pared by 6 bases and J by 5 bases, with 3 bases of the junction left unmatched. The CDR3, as DNA: TGTGCCATCAGCGGGACTAGCGGAGACAATGAGCAGTTCTTC. This translates into CAISGTSGDNEQFF.

The CDR3 here is CASSYRSSYNEQFF. For the CDR3, the DNA is TGTGCCAGCAGTTACCGGAGCTCCTACAATGAGCAGTTCTTC. This sequence joins TRBV27 and TRBJ2-1; no firm D call. The CDR3 is 14 amino acids. The V gene's germline CDR1 is MNHEY and CDR2 SMNVEV (reference sequence). V was shortened by 4 bases and J by 0 bases, with 7 bases between the two germline ends.

The V gene is TRBV19, the J gene TRBJ2-6; D might be TRBD2 (5 bases). This CDR3 spans 14 amino acids. Germline V gene lookup returns CDR1 LNHDA and CDR2 SQIVND (reference sequence). Trimming pared 3 bases from V and 3 bases from J, leaving 6 bases between. The CDR3 DNA is TGTGCCAGTAGTATTGAGGGTGGGGCCAACGTCCTGACTTTC. Protein product: CASSIEGGANVLTF. Using reference TRBV19 and TRBJ2-6 for the parts outside the CDR3, the full variable domain is DGGITQSPKYLFRKEGQNVTLSCEQNLNHDAMYWYRQDPGQGLRLIYYSQIVNDFQKGDIAEGYSVSREKKESFPLTVTSAQKNPTAFYLCASSIEGGANVLTFGAGSRLTVL.

This chain links TRBV7-2 with TRBJ2-2; D call uncertain. Trimming pared 1 base from V and 1 base from J, leaving 4 bases between. The CDR3 totals 14 residues. CDR1 is SGHTA, CDR2 FQGNSA, per germline. CDR3 sequence: CASSLVRNTGELFF. CDR3 sequence (DNA): TGTGCCAGCAGCTTAGTGAGGAACACCGGGGAGCTGTTTTTT. Variable domain in full (rest from reference TRBV7-2 and TRBJ2-2): GAGVSQSPSNKVTEKGKDVELRCDPISGHTALYWYRQSLGQGLEFLIYFQGNSAPDKSGLPSDRFSAERTGGSVSTLTIQRTQQEDSAVYLCASSLVRNTGELFFGEGSRLTVL.

The rearrangement joins TRBV10-2 to TRBJ1-1; D might be TRBD1 (5 bases). Per germline, CDR1 WSHSY and CDR2 SAAADI. The CDR3 contains 14 residues. V lost 3 bases to trimming and J lost 8 bases, with 16 bases between them. DNA of the CDR3: TGCGCCAGCAGTGAATTTGGGGGGGGGAGAGAAGCTTTCTTT. It translates to CASSEFGGGREAFF.

This chain links TRBV6-6 with TRBJ1-2; D unresolved. Per germline, CDR1 MNHNY and CDR2 SVGAGI (reference sequence). The germline V and J ends were trimmed by 2 bases and 6 bases, with 13 bases remaining between them. The CDR3 loop spans 14 amino acids. CDR3 DNA sequence: TGTGCCAGCAGTTACCCCGGGGTGAGGGATGGCTACACCTTC. Protein: CASSYPGVRDGYTF.

The chain is built from TRBV30 and TRBJ2-5, with 13 bases that match TRBD2. The germline CDR1 and CDR2 sequences are GTSNPN and SVGIG (reference sequence). The CDR3 is made up of 15 amino acids. Unmatched junction bases numbered 4, after V lost 2 bases and J lost 4 bases. This CDR3 is CAWSRLAGGGETQYF. CDR3 DNA sequence: TGTGCCTGGAGTAGACTAGCGGGAGGAGGAGAGACCCAGTACTTC.

The chain has TRBV2 and TRBJ2-1; D might be TRBD1 (6 bases). This CDR3 region has 15 residues. Deletions cut 7 bases from V and 2 bases from J, with 15 bases between. Germline values: CDR1 SNHLY, CDR2 FYNNEI. The CDR3 nucleotides read TGTGCCAGCACCTTCGGACAGAGACCCTACAATGAGCAGTTCTTC. Translated, it gives CASTFGQRPYNEQFF.

V gene TRBV4-3 combines with J gene TRBJ1-3; D ambiguous. The length of the CDR3 is 16 residues. Per the germline V gene, CDR1 is LGHNA and CDR2 is YSLEER. With 1 base removed from V and 1 base from J, the gap between germline ends came to 11 bases. This CDR3 reads CASSQGPGNSGNTIYF. The DNA for the CDR3 is TGCGCCAGCAGCCAAGGACCGGGAAATTCTGGAAACACCATATATTTT.

J is TRBJ1-1 and V is TRBV2; perhaps TRBD1 as D (5 bases). CDR3 length: 11 amino acids. Germline V gives CDR1 SNHLY, CDR2 FYNNEI. Trimming left V 5 bases short and J 8 bases short, with 9 bases between. In DNA form, the CDR3 reads TGTGCCAGCAGTTCCTGGACAGAAGCTTTCTTT. Translating it yields CASSSWTEAFF. The variable domain in full, with the rest retrieved from reference TRBV2 and TRBJ1-1, is EPEVTQTPSHQVTQMGQEVILRCVPISNHLYFYWYRQILGQKVEFLVSFYNNEISEKSEIFDDQFSVERPDGSNFTLKIRSTKLEDSAMYFCASSSWTEAFFGQGTRLTVV.

This clone was observed many times. V gene TRBV7-6 combines with J gene TRBJ2-1; 8 positions agree with TRBD1. With V trimmed by 1 base and J by 4 bases, 9 bases remained unmatched. The germline V gene encodes CDR1 SGHVS and CDR2 FNYEAQ. The CDR3 extends over 17 amino acids. The CDR3 DNA reads TGTGCCAGCAGCTTAGGGCAGGGGGCGGGACCTTACAATGAGCAGTTCTTC. Translated, it gives CASSLGQGAGPYNEQFF.

This sequence joins TRBV29-1 and TRBJ2-3, with D possibly TRBD2 on 5 matching bases. The CDR3 runs to 14 residues. The germline gives CDR1 SQVTM, CDR2 ANQGSEA. V dropped 6 bases and J dropped 0 bases, with 13 bases sitting between them. The CDR3 DNA follows: TGCAGCGTCTCGGGTTGGACTAGCACAGATACGCAGTATTTT. Residues: CSVSGWTSTDTQYF.

The rearrangement uses TRBV5-1 and TRBJ2-3; 10 bases align to TRBD2. Germline V lookup: CDR1 SGHRS, CDR2 YFSETQ. CDR3 length: 17 amino acids. With V trimmed by 4 bases and J by 9 bases, 17 bases remained unmatched. The CDR3 nucleotides are TGCGCCAGCAGCGACCTGCCTAGCGGGGGCCCCCTAGGCACGCAGTATTTT. Translation gives CASSDLPSGGPLGTQYF.

The chain couples TRBV7-9 to TRBJ1-2; D gene unclear. Germline values: CDR1 SEHNR, CDR2 FQNEAQ (reference sequence). V was shortened by 3 bases and J by 5 bases, with 16 bases between the two germline ends. The CDR3 totals 15 residues. The CDR3 here is CASSLVPGLWYGYTF. The CDR3 DNA reads as TGTGCCAGCAGCTTGGTCCCGGGTCTATGGTATGGCTACACCTTC.

The J gene is TRBJ2-3, the V gene TRBV7-2, with TRBD2 as a possible D gene (7 bases). The ends were cut back, 5 bases at V and 6 bases at J, with 21 bases in the middle. Per germline, CDR1 SGHTA and CDR2 FQGNSA. CDR3 length equals 16 residues. The CDR3 reads CASSPRMGGARDTQYF. The CDR3 DNA follows: TGTGCCAGCAGCCCTAGGATGGGGGGGGCTCGCGATACGCAGTATTTT.

V is TRBV4-3 and J is TRBJ2-1; 10 bases line up with TRBD2. This CDR3 has 14 residues. Germline V CDR1 and CDR2: LGHNA, YSLEER. V dropped 8 bases and J dropped 7; count of bases not matched to a gene: 8. The CDR3 region is CASGRLAGDNEQFF. The DNA for the CDR3 is TGCGCCAGCGGGAGACTAGCGGGTGATAATGAGCAGTTCTTC.

This clone has only one observation. The chain combines TRBV12-5 with TRBJ2-2; D possibly corresponds to TRBD1 (8 bases). V lost 7 bases and J 6 bases, leaving 21 bases between the germline ends. Germline assignment: CDR1 LGHNT and CDR2 FRNRAP. The CDR3 has 16 amino acids. The CDR3 nucleotides read TGTGCTAGTGCCAGGACAGGGAGGGATCGCGCCGGGGAGCTGTTTTTT. This encodes CASARTGRDRAGELFF. Supplemented by reference TRBV12-5 and TRBJ2-2, the full variable domain reads DARVTQTPRHKVTEMGQEVTMRCQPILGHNTVFWYRQTMMQGLELLAYFRNRAPLDDSGMPKDRFSAEMPDATLATLKIQPSEPRDSAVYFCASARTGRDRAGELFFGEGSRLTVL.

The chain joins TRBV29-1 to TRBJ1-2; possibly TRBD1 for D (6 bases). CDR1 SQVTM and CDR2 ANQGSEA come from the germline V gene. V gave up 2 bases and J gave up 3 bases, with 19 bases separating them. There are 16 residues in the CDR3. CDR3 sequence: CSVEPRLGAGDYGYTF. The CDR3 DNA reads as TGCAGCGTTGAACCGCGGCTGGGGGCGGGTGACTATGGCTACACCTTC.

The CDR3 loop reads CASSRGGDTEAFF. DNA for the CDR3: TGTGCCAGCAGCCGCGGGGGGGACACTGAAGCTTTCTTT. The V and J genes are TRBV6-5 and TRBJ1-1, with D maybe TRBD1 (5 bases). Germline V gene lookup returns CDR1 MNHEY and CDR2 SVGAGI. The CDR3 sequence is 13 residues long. The V and J ends lost 6 bases and 3 bases respectively, with 11 bases between them.

This clone occurred once. The rearrangement uses TRBV28 and TRBJ1-2, with TRBD1 identical over 9 bases. Looked up from germline, CDR1 is MDHEN and CDR2 is SYDVKM. This CDR3 has 14 residues. The ends lost 10 bases at V and 7 bases at J; junction bases unmatched: 13. CDR3 sequence reads: CAIEGGTGPTGYTF. DNA of the CDR3: TGTGCCATAGAAGGGGGGACAGGGCCCACTGGCTACACCTTC.

CDR3 loop: CAWNHGQDQETQYF. The CDR3 DNA reads TGTGCCTGGAACCACGGACAGGACCAAGAGACCCAGTACTTC. V gene TRBV30 combines with J gene TRBJ2-5; 7 bases align to TRBD1. The CDR3 totals 14 residues. V trimming: 4 bases; J trimming: 0 bases; junction bases outside the gene matches: 5. Germline V gives CDR1 GTSNPN, CDR2 SVGIG (reference sequence).